These 24 T cell receptor beta chains share one sample of origin, sequenced in a study of STAT3 mutations in large granular lymphocyte leukemia. The study's findings and limits: At least one immunodominant TCR beta clonotype appeared in every T-cell large granular lymphocyte leukemia patient.

Here immunoSEQ multiplex PCR was the method, and the copy in TCRdb shows in-frame clones only, minus some. Here the sample spans some 28,000 clones, around 80% being singletons. No cognate antigen is known for these TCRs. The sequenced material came from peripheral blood mononuclear cells. These receptors all come from a woman between 45 and 65 years old with T-cell large granular lymphocyte leukemia. Some clones in this sample may be carry-over from other donors' samples.

Only a few counts were recorded for this clone. The V call is TRBV19, the J call TRBJ1-5, with 7 bases aligning to TRBD1. J lost 3 bases, V lost 4 bases, and 3 bases had no gene match. Germline CDR1 is LNHDA and CDR2 is SQIVND (reference sequence). The CDR3 consists of 14 residues. CDR3 loop: CASSRQGFNQPQHF. DNA for the CDR3: TGTGCCAGTAGTAGACAGGGCTTCAATCAGCCCCAGCATTTT.

The chain uses TRBV6-1 and TRBJ1-2; D is unclear. Germline lookup yields CDR1 MNHNS and CDR2 SASEGT. Trimming stripped 0 bases from V and 2 bases from J, with 13 bases between. This CDR3 has 16 amino acids. The DNA for the CDR3 is TGTGCCAGCAGTGAAGCAGAGGCAGGAGGCAACTATGGCTACACCTTC. Its translation: CASSEAEAGGNYGYTF.

V and J are TRBV5-1 and TRBJ2-5, with D uncertain. Trimming shortened V by 0 bases and J by 4 bases, and 4 bases separated the two germline ends. Germline loops: CDR1 SGHRS, CDR2 YFSETQ. CDR3 length: 12 amino acids. CDR3 amino acids: CASSLELETQYF. DNA for the CDR3: TGCGCCAGCAGCTTGGAGTTAGAGACCCAGTACTTC.

The chain uses TRBV5-6 and TRBJ1-1; no clear D. The V end was cut by 5 bases, the J end by 0 bases, with 14 bases between. The germline CDR1 and CDR2 sequences are SGHDT and YYEEEE. The CDR3 runs to 15 residues. The CDR3 loop reads CASSLIGRMNTEAFF. The CDR3 bases are TGTGCCAGCAGTTTGATCGGACGGATGAACACTGAAGCTTTCTTT. Complete variable domain (other parts from reference TRBV5-6 and TRBJ1-1): DAGVTQSPTHLIKTRGQQVTLRCSPKSGHDTVSWYQQALGQGPQFIFQYYEEEERQRGNFPDRFSGHQFPNYSSELNVNALLLGDSALYLCASSLIGRMNTEAFFGQGTRLTVV.

The rearrangement uses TRBV7-2 and TRBJ1-2; D gene unclear. This CDR3 has 11 amino acids. Germline values: CDR1 SGHTA, CDR2 FQGNSA. Trimming pared 11 bases from V and 2 bases from J, leaving 9 bases between. The CDR3 DNA reads as TGTGCCGCGGCCCGGAACTATGGCTACACCTTC. Its protein product is CAAARNYGYTF.

The V gene is TRBV14, the J gene TRBJ2-7; possibly TRBD2 for D (6 bases). Per germline, CDR1 SGHDN and CDR2 FVKESK. CDR3 size: 14 residues. The V end lost 0 bases, the J end lost 2 bases, and 8 bases lay between the germline ends. The CDR3 here is CASSQEERAYEQYF. The CDR3 DNA reads TGTGCCAGCAGCCAAGAGGAGCGGGCCTACGAGCAGTACTTC.

This clone has only a few counts. The V and J genes are TRBV19 and TRBJ1-2, with D possibly being TRBD1 (6 bases). The CDR3 totals 13 residues. Germline V lookup: CDR1 LNHDA, CDR2 SQIVND (reference sequence). With 3 bases removed from V and 3 bases from J, the gap between germline ends came to 8 bases. CDR3 amino acids: CASSIQGHYGYTF. DNA for the CDR3: TGTGCCAGTAGTATCCAGGGGCACTATGGCTACACCTTC.

The chain employs TRBV18 and TRBJ1-2, with D perhaps TRBD1 (6 bases). The V gene lost 3 bases and the J gene lost 8 bases, with 10 bases spanning the gap. The CDR3 sequence is 12 residues long. Germline lookup yields CDR1 KGHSH and CDR2 LQKENI. The DNA for the CDR3 is TGTGCCAGCTCACCCCCAGGGGTCGGCTACACCTTC. Translation gives CASSPPGVGYTF.

Comment on this clone: This sample also contains other DNA sequences that code for the same CDR3. V gene TRBV18 combines with J gene TRBJ1-1, with D perhaps matching TRBD1 (6 bases). The length of the CDR3 is 13 residues. V was trimmed by 3 bases and J by 3 bases, leaving 8 bases between them. The germline V gene has CDR1 KGHSH and CDR2 LQKENI. CDR3 sequence (DNA): TGTGCCAGCTCACCGGACAGTTACACTGAAGCTTTCTTT. Its translation: CASSPDSYTEAFF. Based on the CDR3 plus reference TRBV18 and TRBJ1-1, the full variable domain is NAGVMQNPRHLVRRRGQEARLRCSPMKGHSHVYWYRQLPEEGLKFMVYLQKENIIDESGMPKERFSAEFPKEGPSILRIQQVVRGDSAAYFCASSPDSYTEAFFGQGTRLTVV.

The chain is built from TRBV28 and TRBJ2-6, with D unclear. Germline assignment: CDR1 MDHEN and CDR2 SYDVKM. Trimming took 6 bases from V and 0 from J, leaving 3 bases between them. CDR3 length equals 13 residues. The CDR3 DNA follows: TGTGCCAGCAGCTTCTCTGGGGCCAACGTCCTGACTTTC. Translation gives CASSFSGANVLTF.

This clone occurred once. This chain connects TRBV5-1 to TRBJ2-7; possibly TRBD2 for D (6 bases). V was shortened by 2 bases and J by 4 bases, with 13 bases between the two germline ends. The germline gives CDR1 SGHRS, CDR2 YFSETQ. The CDR3 contains 14 residues. The CDR3 DNA follows: TGCGCCAGCAGCTTAAGTAGCGGAGCGTACGAGCAGTACTTC. It specifies CASSLSSGAYEQYF.

This clone was recorded a few times. This chain uses TRBV20-1 with TRBJ1-1; D gene ambiguous. Trimming took off 3 bases at V and 7 bases at J, with 9 bases between the two ends. The CDR3 sequence is 11 residues long. The germline V gene encodes CDR1 DFQATT and CDR2 SNEGSKA (reference sequence). The CDR3 sequence is CSASGQLEAFF. CDR3 bases: TGCAGTGCTAGCGGCCAGCTTGAAGCTTTCTTT.

This clone showed up just once. The V gene is TRBV11-2, the J gene TRBJ2-5, with 8 bases fitting TRBD2. This CDR3 is built from 14 residues. The V gene's germline CDR1 is SGHAT and CDR2 FQNNGV. The V gene end was trimmed by 5 bases and the J gene end by 5 bases; junction bases not matched to a gene: 7. The CDR3 nucleotides read TGTGCCAGCAGCCCCGCGGGAGGATGGGAGACCCAGTACTTC. It specifies CASSPAGGWETQYF.

The rearrangement uses TRBV6-5 and TRBJ2-1; no definite D call. CDR1 is MNHEY, CDR2 SVGAGI, per germline. The CDR3 is made up of 13 amino acids. With 5 bases removed from V and 0 bases from J, the gap between germline ends came to 5 bases. The CDR3 DNA reads as TGTGCCAGCAGTCGTAGCTCCTACAATGAGCAGTTCTTC. This translates into CASSRSSYNEQFF.

The chain employs TRBV7-9 and TRBJ1-5; TRBD1 agrees at 9 bases. The CDR3 runs to 16 residues. CDR1 and CDR2 from the germline V gene are SEHNR and FQNEAQ (reference sequence). Trimming removed 7 bases from V and 7 bases from J; junction bases left unmatched: 14. CDR3 nucleotide sequence: TGTGCCAGCACCCAGGGGGCCGGGACAGGGAGACAGCCCCAGCATTTT. This codes for CASTQGAGTGRQPQHF.

The chain couples TRBV5-1 to TRBJ1-2, with unresolved D. CDR3 length: 15 amino acids. Deletions cut 0 bases from V and 6 bases from J, with 15 bases between. CDR1 and CDR2 from the germline V gene are SGHRS and YFSETQ. This CDR3 reads CASSLGRPGRDGYTF. CDR3 nucleotide sequence: TGCGCCAGCAGCTTGGGGAGGCCCGGGAGGGATGGCTACACCTTC. The whole variable domain, remainder taken from reference TRBV5-1 and TRBJ1-2, is KAGVTQTPRYLIKTRGQQVTLSCSPISGHRSVSWYQQTPGQGLQFLFEYFSETQRNKGNFPGRFSGRQFSNSRSEMNVSTLELGDSALYLCASSLGRPGRDGYTFGSGTRLTVV.

The chain has TRBV7-2 and TRBJ2-7, with TRBD2 as a possible D gene (5 bases). Germline CDR1 SGHTA, CDR2 FQGNSA. V was trimmed by 1 base and J by 2 bases, leaving 9 bases between them. The CDR3 runs to 14 residues. The CDR3 DNA follows: TGTGCCAGCAGCTTAGGAGGGAGCCCCTACGAGCAGTACTTC. It codes for CASSLGGSPYEQYF.

The chain links TRBV7-8 to TRBJ1-5; 10 bases agree with TRBD1. This CDR3 has 15 amino acids. The trim removed 4 bases at V and 5 bases at J, leaving 5 bases unmatched. Germline V gene sequence: CDR1 SGHVS, CDR2 FQNEAQ. The CDR3 sequence: CASSSWDRGDQPQHF. As DNA, the CDR3 is TGTGCCAGCAGCTCCTGGGACAGGGGTGATCAGCCCCAGCATTTT.

This chain connects TRBV6-5 to TRBJ1-2; 12 nucleotides agree with TRBD1. With 5 bases clipped from V and 8 bases from J, the junction kept 6 bases outside the gene matches. The CDR3 covers 14 residues. In germline, CDR1 is MNHEY, CDR2 SVGAGI. The CDR3 sequence: CASSGDRGHEGYTF. The CDR3 bases are TGTGCCAGCAGTGGGGACAGGGGGCATGAAGGCTACACCTTC.

The V and J genes are TRBV25-1 and TRBJ1-3; D remains unclear. The CDR3 covers 14 residues. From germline, CDR1 is MGHDK and CDR2 SYGVNS. Trimming removed 8 bases from V and 4 bases from J, with 15 bases in between. As DNA, the CDR3 is TGTGCCAGCGGCTCACGGGGTTACGGAAACACCATATATTTT. Translation: CASGSRGYGNTIYF.

V is TRBV18 and J is TRBJ1-1; the D gene is possibly TRBD1 (5 bases). Germline CDR1 and CDR2: KGHSH and LQKENI. The CDR3 extends over 13 amino acids. Trimming stripped 5 bases from V and 2 bases from J, with 9 bases between. The CDR3 DNA reads as TGTGCCAGCTCAGCGGGACCAAACACTGAAGCTTTCTTT. Translation gives CASSAGPNTEAFF.

This rearrangement joins TRBV30 to TRBJ2-1, with 12 bases lining up with TRBD1. The V gene end was trimmed by 3 bases and the J gene end by 7 bases; junction bases not matched to a gene: 7. From germline, CDR1 is GTSNPN and CDR2 SVGIG (reference sequence). The CDR3 totals 15 residues. CDR3 in DNA: TGTGCCTGGAGCGTGGGACAGGGGGCCGGGAATGAGCAGTTCTTC. Protein product: CAWSVGQGAGNEQFF.

The chain recombines TRBV9 with TRBJ1-1, with D perhaps TRBD1 (5 bases). Germline V gene data show CDR1 as SGDLS and CDR2 as YYNGEE. The CDR3 totals 14 residues. The V and J ends lost 3 bases and 1 base respectively, with 10 bases between them. CDR3 amino acids: CASSGKGQNTEAFF. In DNA form, the CDR3 reads TGTGCCAGCAGCGGTAAGGGGCAGAACACTGAAGCTTTCTTT.

The rearrangement joins TRBV5-6 to TRBJ1-2, with 10 bases fitting TRBD1. V lost 4 bases and J lost 7; bases outside the gene matches: 7. Germline V lookup: CDR1 SGHDT, CDR2 YYEEEE. The CDR3 is 14 amino acids. CDR3 region: CASSLGTGASGYTF. CDR3 coding DNA: TGTGCCAGCAGCCTCGGGACAGGGGCCAGTGGCTACACCTTC.